This T cell receptor beta chain was sequenced during a study of T-cell memory formation after mild COVID-19. TCRdb re-derived calls from the 5' RACE reads in MiXCR, one entry per CDR3 protein. Seen here are about 250,000 distinct CDR3 sequences, approximately 19% observed once, and the top ten hold roughly 23%. Looked up from germline, CDR1 is SGHRS and CDR2 is YFSETQ. The V and J ends lost 4 bases and 3 bases, in that order; junction bases with no gene match: 6. This CDR3 has 15 residues. V usage is TRBV5-1 and J usage is TRBJ1-3; 8 bases line up with TRBD1. This clonotype was obtained from a man aged 18 to 30 who had mild COVID-19 (a few samples of this study predate the infection). Cell type and time point are not known. The specimen sequenced was PBMCs or a T cell subset sorted from them (not recorded which). DNA of the CDR3: TGCGCCAGCAGCCCGCAGGGGGCTGGTGGAAACACCATATATTTT. It specifies CASSPQGAGGNTIYF.